Shown below are 14 T cell receptor beta chains from a single sample sequenced in a study of cytomegalovirus exposure and HLA in healthy donors. The primer mix had 60 Vbeta and 13 Jbeta primers. TCRdb's copy holds only in-frame clones and misses some; the assay was immunoSEQ multiplex PCR. The table includes 100,000 or so clones, roughly 70% detected once. Material: PBMCs. These receptors were collected from a man in his forties in good health and CMV-seropositive.

The chain has TRBV19 and TRBJ1-1; TRBD1 matches at 7 bases. Germline loops: CDR1 LNHDA, CDR2 SQIVND (reference sequence). This CDR3 has 15 residues. Germline trimming cut 5 bases from V and 2 bases from J; bases unmatched to any gene: 8. The CDR3 DNA sequence: TGTGCCAGTAGTCCGAGTGACAGGGATAACACTGAAGCTTTCTTT. This sequence encodes CASSPSDRDNTEAFF.

The rearrangement joins TRBV7-9 to TRBJ1-4, with D perhaps matching TRBD1 (6 bases). V lost 7 bases, J lost 3 bases, and 18 bases lay in between. The CDR3 runs to 16 residues. The V gene's germline CDR1 is SEHNR and CDR2 FQNEAQ (reference sequence). CDR3 nucleotides: TGTGCCAGCACCCCGAGAGGGGGAAGGGCTAATGAAAAACTGTTTTTT. The encoded protein is CASTPRGGRANEKLFF.

There are a few counts of this clone. The chain has TRBV6-5 and TRBJ1-4; 9 bases map to TRBD1. Germline V gene data show CDR1 as MNHEY and CDR2 as SVGAGI. CDR3 size: 14 residues. V lost 4 bases to trimming and J lost 5 bases; unmatched junction nucleotides: 2. In nucleotides, the CDR3 is TGTGCCAGCAGTTCCGGGACAGGGAATGAAAAACTGTTTTTT. It yields the protein CASSSGTGNEKLFF.

For this clone: One junction end disagrees with the germline gene, perhaps due to a read error. This chain connects TRBV7-7 to TRBJ2-3; 11 nucleotides align to TRBD2. Germline V gene data show CDR1 as SSHAT and CDR2 as FNYEAQ (reference sequence). CDR3 length: 15 residues. The CDR3 loop reads CASSFGSGGADTQYF. Written as DNA, the CDR3 is TGTGCTAGCAGCTTTGGTAGCGGGGGGGCAGATACGCAGTATTTT. Based on the CDR3 plus reference TRBV7-7 and TRBJ2-3, the full variable domain is GAGVSQSPRYKVTKRGQDVTLRCDPISSHATLYWYQQALGQGPEFLTYFNYEAQPDKSGLPSDRFSAERPEGSISTLTIQRTEQRDSAMYRCASSFGSGGADTQYFGPGTRLTVL.

Only a few counts were recorded for this clone. The rearrangement joins TRBV30 to TRBJ2-1; no clear D. The CDR3 has 15 amino acids. Germline assignment: CDR1 GTSNPN and CDR2 SVGIG (reference sequence). With 4 bases removed from V and 0 bases from J, the gap between germline ends came to 13 bases. CDR3 nucleotide sequence: TGTGCCTGGACGAGGCCGGCTGACTCCTACAATGAGCAGTTCTTC. It encodes CAWTRPADSYNEQFF. Full variable domain (outside the CDR3, taken from reference TRBV30 and TRBJ2-1): SQTIHQWPATLVQPVGSPLSLECTVEGTSNPNLYWYRQAAGRGLQLLFYSVGIGQISSEVPQNLSASRPQDRQFILSSKKLLLSDSGFYLCAWTRPADSYNEQFFGPGTRLTVL.

The J gene is TRBJ2-7, the V gene TRBV29-1; D unclear. Germline V gene data show CDR1 as SQVTM and CDR2 as ANQGSEA. The CDR3 length is 13 residues. V was cut by 4 bases and J by 3 bases, with 13 bases left in between. CDR3 loop: CSVAESASYEQYF. The CDR3 DNA follows: TGCAGCGTTGCGGAGAGCGCTAGCTACGAGCAGTACTTC.

The genes are TRBV9 and TRBJ1-2; 7 bases map to TRBD1. V lost 3 bases to trimming and J lost 8 bases; unmatched junction nucleotides: 1. The germline CDR1 and CDR2 sequences are SGDLS and YYNGEE. This CDR3 comprises 11 residues. The CDR3 nucleotides read TGTGCCAGCAGCGAGGGACAGGGCTACACCTTC. Its protein product is CASSEGQGYTF.

This clone has more than one count but fewer than ten. The CDR3 region has the DNA TGTGCCAGCAGCTTGCATACAACTGAAGCTTTCTTT. Translating gives CASSLHTTEAFF. V usage is TRBV5-5 and J usage is TRBJ1-1; D uncertain. Germline V gene sequence: CDR1 SGHKS, CDR2 YYEKEE (reference sequence). The CDR3 runs to 12 residues. Between the trimmed V and J ends, which lost 1 base and 5 bases, there was a span of 6 bases.

The rearrangement joins TRBV5-1 to TRBJ2-2; the D gene is possibly TRBD1 (5 bases). This CDR3 is built from 14 residues. Germline CDR1 is SGHRS and CDR2 is YFSETQ. V was pared by 7 bases and J by 0 bases, with 10 bases between. DNA of the CDR3: TGCGCCAGCTCAGGGCGACCGAACACCGGGGAGCTGTTTTTT. It yields the protein CASSGRPNTGELFF.

The V and J genes are TRBV5-1 and TRBJ1-4; 7 nucleotides line up with TRBD1. J was trimmed by 8 bases and V by 4 bases; bases with no gene match: 5. The CDR3 is made up of 13 amino acids. Germline V gives CDR1 SGHRS, CDR2 YFSETQ. The CDR3 spells CASSGQDREKLFF. The CDR3 DNA is TGCGCCAGCAGCGGACAGGATCGGGAAAAACTGTTTTTT.

The chain links TRBV7-9 to TRBJ2-7, with TRBD1 identical over 7 bases. The CDR3 totals 15 residues. Germline V gives CDR1 SEHNR, CDR2 FQNEAQ (reference sequence). Trimming cost V 5 bases and J 0 bases; bases outside gene matches: 7. DNA of the CDR3: TGTGCCAGCAGCCTTCGGACAGGTAGCTCCTACGAGCAGTACTTC. Translation: CASSLRTGSSYEQYF.

The genes are TRBV30 and TRBJ2-1; 12 nucleotides match TRBD2. Trimming at V came to 3 bases and at J to 9 bases, leaving 9 bases not matched to a gene. Germline CDR1 reads GTSNPN; CDR2 reads SVGIG (reference sequence). The CDR3 loop spans 15 amino acids. The CDR3 region has the DNA TGTGCCTGGAGCTCCGGACTAGCGGGAAAAAGTGAGCAGTTCTTC. Residues: CAWSSGLAGKSEQFF.

The chain's CDR3 is CASSEGIGVLTEAFF. CDR3 sequence (DNA): TGTGCCAGCAGTGAAGGTATCGGGGTGTTAACTGAAGCTTTCTTT. The genes are TRBV6-4 and TRBJ1-1; D remains unclear. Trimming removed 3 bases from V and 5 bases from J, with 16 bases in between. The CDR3 contains 15 residues. Germline CDR1 is MRHNA and CDR2 is SNTAGT.

The V call is TRBV6-1, the J call TRBJ1-3, with D possibly being TRBD1 (5 bases). Trimming shortened V by 7 bases and J by 0 bases, and 13 bases separated the two germline ends. This CDR3 is built from 15 residues. Germline V gene data show CDR1 as MNHNS and CDR2 as SASEGT. CDR3 sequence: CASTFGHFSGNTIYF. The CDR3, as DNA: TGTGCCAGCACATTTGGACACTTCTCTGGAAACACCATATATTTT.